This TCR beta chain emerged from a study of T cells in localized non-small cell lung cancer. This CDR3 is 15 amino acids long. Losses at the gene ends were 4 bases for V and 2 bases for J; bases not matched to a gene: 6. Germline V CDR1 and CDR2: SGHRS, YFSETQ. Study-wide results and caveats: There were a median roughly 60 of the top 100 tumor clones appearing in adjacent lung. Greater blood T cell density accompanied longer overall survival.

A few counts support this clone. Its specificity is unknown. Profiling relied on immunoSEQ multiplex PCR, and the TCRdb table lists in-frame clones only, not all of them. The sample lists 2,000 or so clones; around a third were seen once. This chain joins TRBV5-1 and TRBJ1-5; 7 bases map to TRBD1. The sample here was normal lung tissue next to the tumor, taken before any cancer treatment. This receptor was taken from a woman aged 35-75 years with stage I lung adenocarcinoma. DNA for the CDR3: TGCGCCAGCAGCCAGTGGACAGGCGGCAATCAGCCCCAGCATTTT. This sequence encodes CASSQWTGGNQPQHF.